The 31 T cell receptor beta chains below all came from one sample that was sequenced in a study of blood T cell repertoires in COVID-19. Profiled with immunoSEQ multiplex PCR; TCRdb holds only in-frame clones, not every one. The data hold fewer than 200,000 clones, with approximately 80% observed a single time. The sample consisted of peripheral blood. Receptor source: a middle-aged woman with COVID-19, enrolled during active disease.

The CDR3 DNA reads as TGTGCCAGTAGTCGACAGGAGACGTCTAACTATGGCTACACCTTC. Translated: CASSRQETSNYGYTF. The V and J genes are TRBV19 and TRBJ1-2; D may be TRBD1 (6 bases). The CDR3 spans 15 residues. V was cut by 5 bases and J by 0 bases, with 13 bases left in between. From germline, CDR1 is LNHDA and CDR2 SQIVND (reference sequence).

The V gene is TRBV2, the J gene TRBJ1-6, with D tentatively TRBD1 (5 bases). CDR3 length: 15 residues. Germline-derived CDR1 and CDR2 are SNHLY and FYNNEI. V was pared by 7 bases and J by 6 bases, with 16 bases between. The CDR3 bases are TGTGCCAGCAAAGGCGGGGCGGGTGCTAATTCACCCCTCCACTTT. Encoded protein: CASKGGAGANSPLHF.

V and J are TRBV28 and TRBJ2-2; unclear D gene. CDR3 size: 14 residues. Germline-derived CDR1 and CDR2 are MDHEN and SYDVKM. With 2 bases removed from V and 1 base from J, the gap between germline ends came to 5 bases. DNA of the CDR3: TGTGCCAGCAGTTTACTCTTGAACACCGGGGAGCTGTTTTTT. This translates into CASSLLLNTGELFF.

This rearrangement joins TRBV6-6 to TRBJ2-7, with a possible D match to TRBD2 (5 bases). Germline values: CDR1 MNHNY, CDR2 SVGAGI (reference sequence). The CDR3 has 14 residues. V lost 6 bases to trimming and J lost 3 bases, with 15 bases between them. CDR3 region: CASRSAGDSYEQYF. CDR3 bases: TGTGCCAGCAGAAGTGCCGGGGATAGCTACGAGCAGTACTTC.

The V and J genes are TRBV19 and TRBJ2-7; the D gene is possibly TRBD2 (5 bases). Germline CDR1 reads LNHDA; CDR2 reads SQIVND (reference sequence). V lost 10 bases and J lost 2, with 15 bases in between. The CDR3 spans 13 residues. The CDR3 nucleotides are TGTGCCACTACCGGAGAGGAGGCCTACGAGCAGTACTTC. Protein product: CATTGEEAYEQYF.

V usage is TRBV29-1 and J usage is TRBJ2-6, with 12 bases identical to TRBD2. V shed 4 bases and J 2 bases; nucleotides not matched to a gene: 6. The CDR3 is 17 amino acids. Germline CDR1 and CDR2: SQVTM and ANQGSEA. The CDR3 DNA follows: TGCAGCGTTGTACTAGCGGGAGGTTTAACTGGGGCCAACGTCCTGACTTTC. This codes for CSVVLAGGLTGANVLTF.

The chain links TRBV7-9 to TRBJ2-7, with D perhaps matching TRBD2 (5 bases). V gave up 5 bases and J gave up 7 bases, with 15 bases separating them. This CDR3 region has 13 residues. From germline, CDR1 is SEHNR and CDR2 FQNEAQ (reference sequence). The CDR3 DNA reads TGTGCCAGCAGCCTAGGGTCAACGGGGGAGCAGTACGTC. Protein: CASSLGSTGEQYV.

The V call is TRBV27, the J call TRBJ2-7, with a possible D match to TRBD1 (6 bases). V lost 5 bases and J lost 6, with 14 bases in between. This CDR3 has 13 residues. Germline CDR1 MNHEY, CDR2 SMNVEV (reference sequence). The DNA for the CDR3 is TGTGCCAGCAGTCCGGACAGCCAGTGCGAGCAGTACGTC. Translated, it gives CASSPDSQCEQYV.

The chain couples TRBV9 to TRBJ2-1; D call uncertain. The germline V and J ends were trimmed by 0 bases and 0 bases, with 10 bases remaining between them. Germline-derived CDR1 and CDR2 are SGDLS and YYNGEE. CDR3 length: 16 amino acids. CDR3: CASSVGGTSSYNEQFF. CDR3 nucleotides: TGTGCCAGCAGCGTAGGAGGAACCAGCTCCTACAATGAGCAGTTCTTC.

This rearrangement joins TRBV18 to TRBJ2-1; possible D gene TRBD2, 6 bases. This CDR3 region has 12 residues. Germline CDR1 reads KGHSH; CDR2 reads LQKENI. V was clipped by 3 bases and J by 10 bases, with 10 bases between them. The CDR3, as DNA: TGTGCCAGCTCACCTTCGCGGGGAGAGCAGTTCTTC. This translates into CASSPSRGEQFF.

This rearrangement joins TRBV6-1 to TRBJ2-1, with D possibly TRBD1 on 6 matching bases. The V end was cut by 2 bases, the J end by 7 bases, with 15 bases between. There are 15 residues in the CDR3. CDR1 is MNHNS and CDR2 is SASEGT in the germline V gene. The CDR3 nucleotides read TGTGCCAGCAGTGAACAACAGGGTTTCAGGAATGAGCAGTTCTTC. This encodes CASSEQQGFRNEQFF.

The chain carries TRBV3-1 (or the pseudogene TRBV3-2) and TRBJ1-3; D is unresolved. This CDR3 contains 15 residues. Deletions cut 4 bases from V and 2 bases from J, with 12 bases between. Germline lookup yields CDR1 LGHDT and CDR2 YNNKEL (reference sequence). CDR3: CASSPRRAAGNTIYF. The DNA for the CDR3 is TGTGCCAGCAGCCCCCGGCGGGCAGCTGGAAACACCATATATTTT.

This clone has a count of ten or more. Other nucleotide sequences in the sample specify the same CDR3. The chain has TRBV12-3 or TRBV12-4 and TRBJ1-2, with D uncertain. Deletions cut 1 base from V and 2 bases from J, with 5 bases between. The CDR3 covers 13 residues. The CDR3, as DNA: TGTGCCAGCAGTTTAGGAGGCAACTATGGCTACACCTTC. This encodes CASSLGGNYGYTF.

The chain recombines TRBV6-6 with TRBJ2-7, with D possibly TRBD1 on 6 matching bases. The germline CDR1 and CDR2 sequences are MNHNY and SVGAGI (reference sequence). Trimming took off 6 bases at V and 3 bases at J, with 15 bases between the two ends. The CDR3 sequence is 14 residues long. The CDR3 loop is CASSPSDRDYEQYF. The CDR3 DNA reads as TGTGCCAGCAGCCCGTCGGACAGAGACTACGAGCAGTACTTC.

This chain connects TRBV27 to TRBJ2-1; tentative D call: TRBD1 (6 bases). V gave up 5 bases and J gave up 0 bases, with 17 bases separating them. Germline V gene lookup returns CDR1 MNHEY and CDR2 SMNVEV (reference sequence). CDR3 length: 17 residues. Here the CDR3 reads CASSPRTDRSSYNEQFF. CDR3 DNA: TGTGCCAGCAGTCCAAGAACCGACAGGAGCTCCTACAATGAGCAGTTCTTC.

In its sample, this clone was seen a few times. The chain links TRBV6-5 to TRBJ2-7; 8 nucleotides align to TRBD1. Germline V lookup: CDR1 MNHEY, CDR2 SVGAGI. This CDR3 region has 16 residues. After removal of 4 bases from V and 3 bases from J, the junction contained 11 bases not matched to a gene. Here the CDR3 reads CASSSTGALKVYEQYF. The CDR3 DNA reads as TGTGCCAGCAGTTCGACAGGGGCTCTGAAGGTCTACGAGCAGTACTTC.

The chain couples TRBV14 to TRBJ2-1, with TRBD2 matching over 10 bases. The germline gives CDR1 SGHDN, CDR2 FVKESK. CDR3 length equals 17 residues. Losses at the gene ends were 1 base for V and 2 bases for J; bases not matched to a gene: 5. The CDR3, as DNA: TGTGCCAGCAGCCAAGGTAAAAGCGGGAGGGCCTACAATGAGCAGTTCTTC. It yields the protein CASSQGKSGRAYNEQFF. Combining the CDR3 with reference TRBV14 and TRBJ2-1 gives the whole variable domain EAGVTQFPSHSVIEKGQTVTLRCDPISGHDNLYWYRRVMGKEIKFLLHFVKESKQDESGMPNNRFLAERTGGTYSTLKVQPAELEDSGVYFCASSQGKSGRAYNEQFFGPGTRLTVL.

This clone was detected only once. This sequence joins TRBV2 and TRBJ2-1, with 7 nucleotides matching TRBD2. After removal of 10 bases from V and 6 bases from J, the junction contained 9 bases not matched to a gene. This CDR3 comprises 13 residues. The germline CDR1 and CDR2 sequences are SNHLY and FYNNEI. Here the CDR3 reads CAITGVAGNEQFF. The DNA for the CDR3 is TGTGCCATAACCGGGGTAGCGGGCAATGAGCAGTTCTTC.

There are a few counts of this clone. The DNA for the CDR3 is TGTGCCAGCAGTACCGACTTCGAGACCCAGTACTTC. It yields the protein CASSTDFETQYF. The chain carries TRBV7-9 and TRBJ2-5, with D uncertain. The CDR3 spans 12 residues. V was trimmed by 6 bases and J by 5 bases, leaving 10 bases between them. Germline loops: CDR1 SEHNR, CDR2 FQNEAQ (reference sequence).

The chain links TRBV5-6 to TRBJ1-2; weak D call: TRBD1 (6 bases). CDR3 length equals 14 residues. Germline CDR1 and CDR2: SGHDT and YYEEEE. V was clipped by 6 bases and J by 8 bases, with 20 bases between them. CDR3 in DNA: TGTGCCAGCACCCGGCTGGGGGGGGGCGACGGCTACACCTTC. Its protein product is CASTRLGGGDGYTF.

The rearrangement joins TRBV11-2 to TRBJ2-7, with TRBD2 matching over 7 bases. This CDR3 contains 13 residues. V gave up 5 bases and J gave up 3 bases; unmatched junction bases: 4. The germline CDR1 and CDR2 sequences are SGHAT and FQNNGV. CDR3 sequence: CASSQGGGYEQYF. DNA of the CDR3: TGTGCCAGCAGCCAGGGCGGGGGCTACGAGCAGTACTTC. Full variable domain (missing parts from reference TRBV11-2 and TRBJ2-7): EAGVAQSPRYKIIEKRQSVAFWCNPISGHATLYWYQQILGQGPKLLIQFQNNGVVDDSQLPKDRFSAERLKGVDSTLKIQPAKLEDSAVYLCASSQGGGYEQYFGPGTRLTVT.

The chain has TRBV10-1 and TRBJ2-1, with 12 bases fitting TRBD2. Losses at the gene ends were 2 bases for V and 6 bases for J; bases not matched to a gene: 5. The CDR3 has 16 residues. Per the germline V gene, CDR1 is WNHNN and CDR2 is SYGVQD (reference sequence). CDR3 sequence: CASSELAGGPVNEQFF. The CDR3 DNA follows: TGCGCCAGCAGTGAGCTAGCGGGAGGGCCAGTCAATGAGCAGTTCTTC.

This clone was detected only a few times. The V gene is TRBV3-1 (or the pseudogene TRBV3-2), the J gene TRBJ1-1; possible D gene TRBD1, 6 bases. The V gene lost 4 bases and the J gene lost 5 bases, with 17 bases spanning the gap. CDR3 length: 15 amino acids. The V gene's germline CDR1 is LGHDT and CDR2 YNNKEL (reference sequence). DNA for the CDR3: TGTGCCAGCAGCCCCTCCTTAGGGGGATCTACTGAAGCTTTCTTT. This codes for CASSPSLGGSTEAFF.

The V and J genes are TRBV14 and TRBJ2-1, with 10 bases that match TRBD2. The CDR3 is 18 residues long. Germline V gene lookup returns CDR1 SGHDN and CDR2 FVKESK. V shed 2 bases and J 2 bases; nucleotides not matched to a gene: 9. CDR3 residues: CASSQFSGRPGAYNEQFF. The CDR3 bases are TGTGCCAGCAGCCAATTTAGCGGGAGGCCTGGGGCCTACAATGAGCAGTTCTTC.

The genes are TRBV7-6 and TRBJ1-3; D may be TRBD1 (6 bases). Germline CDR1 reads SGHVS; CDR2 reads FNYEAQ. The CDR3 sequence is 19 residues long. V was clipped by 4 bases and J by 4 bases, with 26 bases between them. CDR3 sequence reads: CASSSLSRTANSGGNTIYF. The CDR3 nucleotides are TGTGCCAGCAGCTCTCTCAGCCGGACAGCCAATTCTGGGGGAAACACCATATATTTT.

V gene TRBV6-5 combines with J gene TRBJ2-5; 8 positions agree with TRBD1. The length of the CDR3 is 15 residues. Trimming took 6 bases from V and 6 from J; bases not matched to a gene: 12. The germline gives CDR1 MNHEY, CDR2 SVGAGI. CDR3 sequence (DNA): TGTGCCAGCAGATCCCCGACAGGGACAGGAAAGACCCAGTACTTC. Protein sequence: CASRSPTGTGKTQYF.

The J gene is TRBJ2-7, the V gene TRBV11-2, with TRBD1 matching 9 bases. This CDR3 is built from 14 residues. V lost 6 bases to trimming and J lost 2 bases; unmatched junction nucleotides: 5. CDR1 and CDR2 from the germline V gene are SGHAT and FQNNGV. This CDR3 reads CASSTGTGTYEQYF. The CDR3 coding sequence is TGTGCCAGCAGTACTGGGACAGGGACCTACGAGCAGTACTTC.

This sequence joins TRBV30 and TRBJ1-1; no firm D call. The ends were cut back, 2 bases at V and 6 bases at J, with 10 bases in the middle. The CDR3 contains 12 residues. Germline CDR1 GTSNPN, CDR2 SVGIG (reference sequence). The CDR3 protein is CAWSLTGSEAFF. The CDR3 nucleotides read TGTGCCTGGAGTCTGACGGGGTCTGAAGCTTTCTTT.

This chain uses TRBV24-1 with TRBJ1-1; D might be TRBD1 (6 bases). CDR3 size: 14 residues. Trimming removed 4 bases from V and 10 bases from J, with 18 bases in between. In germline, CDR1 is KGHDR, CDR2 SFDVKD. This CDR3 reads CATSDHQGPSGAFF. The CDR3 bases are TGTGCCACCAGTGACCATCAGGGGCCCTCCGGAGCTTTCTTT.

This clone has ten or more counts. Other DNA sequences in the sample encode the same CDR3. The chain uses TRBV6-4 and TRBJ1-1, with 7 bases matching TRBD1. Trimming took 5 bases from V and 2 from J; bases not matched to a gene: 2. Germline V gene sequence: CDR1 MRHNA, CDR2 SNTAGT. CDR3 length: 13 amino acids. CDR3 coding DNA: TGTGCCAGCAGTTGGGACAGAAACACTGAAGCTTTCTTT. Its translation: CASSWDRNTEAFF.

The J gene is TRBJ2-3, the V gene TRBV2; D gene uncertain. This CDR3 has 13 amino acids. V lost 7 bases and J 2 bases, leaving 10 bases between the germline ends. From germline, CDR1 is SNHLY and CDR2 FYNNEI. CDR3 bases: TGTGCCAGCAACCCGAGGATCACAGATACGCAGTATTTT. Translation gives CASNPRITDTQYF.